These T cell receptor beta chains were read from a single sample in a study of T cells in localized non-small cell lung cancer. Method: immunoSEQ multiplex PCR; TCRdb's copy keeps in-frame clones and lacks some. The table shows some 90,000 clones, with roughly 86% occurring only once. This sample comprised peripheral blood, obtained before any cancer treatment. Receptors were obtained from a man between 35 and 75 years old with stage I squamous cell lung carcinoma. The CDR3 runs from the conserved cysteine through the conserved F or W. The order of the fields is clone size, J gene, V gene, D gene, CDR3 DNA, CDR3 protein. A D gene is named only where the DNA matches it firmly. Clone size is shown for a subset of rows, as once, few, many or a class of expanded clone.

>.|TRBJ2-7|TRBV28|.
TGTGCCGCCGGTTCCTCCCGACCCTACGAGCAGTACTTC
CAAGSSRPYEQYF
>.|TRBJ2-3|TRBV5-1|TRBD2
TGCGCCAGCACCTTGGTCGGGCGTCTAGCGGGGGGAGATACGCAGTATTTT
CASTLVGRLAGGDTQYF
>.|TRBJ1-3|TRBV11-2|.
TGTGCCAGCAGGCGAGACAGTTCCTCTGGAAACACCATATATTTT
CASRRDSSSGNTIYF
>.|TRBJ1-1|TRBV7-8|.
TGTGCCAGCAGCTTAGTCAGGGCCACTGAAGCTTTCTTT
CASSLVRATEAFF
>once|TRBJ2-7|TRBV5-6|TRBD1
TGTGCCAGCAGCTTTAGGGACAGCTACGAGCAGTACTTC
CASSFRDSYEQYF
>.|TRBJ1-6|TRBV6-6|.
TGTGCCAGCAGTTACTCGCCCGGGGAAGGGTCACCCCTCCACTTT
CASSYSPGEGSPLHF
>.|TRBJ1-5|TRBV2|.
TGTGCCAACAATGAGCAGGTTAGCAATCAGCCCCAGCATTTT
CANNEQVSNQPQHF
>.|TRBJ1-2|TRBV2|.
TGTGCCAGCAGTGAAGCAATGGGATACTATGGCTACACCTTC
CASSEAMGYYGYTF
>.|TRBJ1-5|TRBV27|.
TGTGCCAGCAGTACATTTGGAGTGGGGCCCCAGCATTTT
CASSTFGVGPQHF
>.|TRBJ2-3|TRBV25-1|.
TGTGCCAGCAGTGAACAATCCACAGATACGCAGTATTTT
CASSEQSTDTQYF
>.|TRBJ1-3|TRBV28|.
TGTGCCAGCAGTTTAAGAGGGGCCGGAGGAAACACCATATATTTT
CASSLRGAGGNTIYF
>.|TRBJ2-1|TRBV5-8|.
TGTGCCAGCAGCCTGCCGGGTAGTAGGGCTGAGCAGTTCTTC
CASSLPGSRAEQFF
>few|TRBJ1-5|TRBV9|TRBD1
TGTGCCAGCGGGGACAGCTATAGCAATCAGCCCCAGCATTTT
CASGDSYSNQPQHF
>.|TRBJ1-5|TRBV19|.
TGTGCCAGTAGTATACTCACAGAGATAGGCAATCAGCCCCAGCATTTT
CASSILTEIGNQPQHF
>.|TRBJ1-2|TRBV6-5|TRBD1
TGTGCCAGCAGTAGCCAGGGGGCGTATGGCTACACCTTC
CASSSQGAYGYTF